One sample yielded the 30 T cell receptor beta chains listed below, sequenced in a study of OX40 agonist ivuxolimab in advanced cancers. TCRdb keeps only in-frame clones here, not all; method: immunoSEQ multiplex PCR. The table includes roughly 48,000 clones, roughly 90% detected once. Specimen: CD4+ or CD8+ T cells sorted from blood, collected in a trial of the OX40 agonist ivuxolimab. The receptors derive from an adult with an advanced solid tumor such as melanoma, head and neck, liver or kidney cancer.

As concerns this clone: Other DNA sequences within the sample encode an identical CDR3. CDR3 loop: CASSLGTGNTEAFF. Written as DNA, the CDR3 is TGTGCCAGCAGTCTCGGGACAGGGAACACTGAAGCTTTCTTT. The J gene is TRBJ1-1, the V gene TRBV27, with 8 positions matching TRBD1. V lost 5 bases to trimming and J lost 1 base; unmatched junction nucleotides: 3. CDR3 length equals 14 residues. Per the germline V gene, CDR1 is MNHEY and CDR2 is SMNVEV (reference sequence).

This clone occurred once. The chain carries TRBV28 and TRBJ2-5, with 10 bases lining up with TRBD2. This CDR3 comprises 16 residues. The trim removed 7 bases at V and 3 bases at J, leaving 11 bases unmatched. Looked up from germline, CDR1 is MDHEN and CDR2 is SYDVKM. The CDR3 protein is CASNPDLLAGEETQYF. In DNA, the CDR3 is TGTGCCAGCAACCCGGACCTCCTAGCGGGGGAAGAGACCCAGTACTTC.

The CDR3 is CASSDSSGSPYNEQFF. DNA for the CDR3: TGTGCCAGCAGTGACTCTAGCGGGAGCCCCTACAATGAGCAGTTCTTC. The J gene is TRBJ2-1, the V gene TRBV6-4, with 9 bases identical to TRBD2. The CDR3 spans 16 residues. Germline V gene lookup returns CDR1 MRHNA and CDR2 SNTAGT. The V and J ends lost 0 bases and 2 bases, in that order; junction bases with no gene match: 2.

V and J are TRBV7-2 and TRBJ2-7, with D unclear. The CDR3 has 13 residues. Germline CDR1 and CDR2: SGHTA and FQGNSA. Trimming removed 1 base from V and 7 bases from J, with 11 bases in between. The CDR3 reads CASSLEGLEEQYF. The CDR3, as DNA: TGTGCCAGCAGCTTAGAGGGATTGGAGGAGCAGTACTTC.

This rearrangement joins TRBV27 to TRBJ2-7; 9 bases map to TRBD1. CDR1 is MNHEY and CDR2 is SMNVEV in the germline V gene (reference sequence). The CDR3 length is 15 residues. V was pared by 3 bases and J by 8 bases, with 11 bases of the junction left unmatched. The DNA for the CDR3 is TGTGCCAGCAGTTTCTCTGGGACAGGGCTCAACAAGCAGTACTTC. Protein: CASSFSGTGLNKQYF.

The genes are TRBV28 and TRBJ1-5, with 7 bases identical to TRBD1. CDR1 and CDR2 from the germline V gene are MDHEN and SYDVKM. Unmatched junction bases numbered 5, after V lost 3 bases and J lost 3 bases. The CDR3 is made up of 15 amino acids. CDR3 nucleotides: TGTGCCAGCAGTTTTCTCGGACAGGCCAATCAGCCCCAGCATTTT. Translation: CASSFLGQANQPQHF. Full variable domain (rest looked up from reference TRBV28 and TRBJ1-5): DVKVTQSSRYLVKRTGEKVFLECVQDMDHENMFWYRQDPGLGLRLIYFSYDVKMKEKGDIPEGYSVSREKKERFSLILESASTNQTSMYLCASSFLGQANQPQHFGDGTRLSIL.

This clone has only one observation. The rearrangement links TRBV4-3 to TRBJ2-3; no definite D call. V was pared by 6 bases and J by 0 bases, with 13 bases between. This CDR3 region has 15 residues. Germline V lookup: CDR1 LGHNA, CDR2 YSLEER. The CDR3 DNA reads TGCGCCAGCAGACCTGGGGTAGCTAGCACAGATACGCAGTATTTT. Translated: CASRPGVASTDTQYF.

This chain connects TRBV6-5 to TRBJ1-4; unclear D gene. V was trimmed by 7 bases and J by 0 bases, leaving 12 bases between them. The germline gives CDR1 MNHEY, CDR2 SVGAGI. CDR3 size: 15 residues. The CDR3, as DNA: TGTGCCAGCAAAAGACGAGGGCCAACTAATGAAAAACTGTTTTTT. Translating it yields CASKRRGPTNEKLFF.

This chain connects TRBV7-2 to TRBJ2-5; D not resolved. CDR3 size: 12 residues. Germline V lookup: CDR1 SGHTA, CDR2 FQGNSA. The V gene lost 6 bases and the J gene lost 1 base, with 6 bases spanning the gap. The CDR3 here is CASSPRQETQYF. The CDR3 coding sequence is TGTGCCAGCAGTCCACGCCAAGAGACCCAGTACTTC.

The CDR3 loop reads CASSSQENTQYF. CDR3 nucleotides: TGTGCCAGCAGCTCCCAGGAGAATACGCAGTATTTT. This chain connects TRBV7-9 to TRBJ2-3, with unresolved D. In germline, CDR1 is SEHNR, CDR2 FQNEAQ (reference sequence). CDR3 length: 12 amino acids. V lost 4 bases to trimming and J lost 7 bases, with 9 bases between them.

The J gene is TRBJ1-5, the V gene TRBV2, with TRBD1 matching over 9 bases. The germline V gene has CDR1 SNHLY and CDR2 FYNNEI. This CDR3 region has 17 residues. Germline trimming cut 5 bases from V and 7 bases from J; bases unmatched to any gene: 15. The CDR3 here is CASSPQGDRDLKQPQHF. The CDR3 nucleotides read TGTGCCAGCAGTCCCCAAGGGGACAGGGACCTCAAGCAGCCCCAGCATTTT. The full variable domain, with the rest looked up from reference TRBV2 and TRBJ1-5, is EPEVTQTPSHQVTQMGQEVILRCVPISNHLYFYWYRQILGQKVEFLVSFYNNEISEKSEIFDDQFSVERPDGSNFTLKIRSTKLEDSAMYFCASSPQGDRDLKQPQHFGDGTRLSIL.

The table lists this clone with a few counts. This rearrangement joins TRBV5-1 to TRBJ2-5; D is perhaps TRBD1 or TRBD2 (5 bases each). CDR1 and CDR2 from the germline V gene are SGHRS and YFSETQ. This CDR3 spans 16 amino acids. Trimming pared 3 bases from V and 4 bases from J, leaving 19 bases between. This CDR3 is CASSSNGWGPRETQYF. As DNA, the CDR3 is TGCGCCAGCAGCTCAAATGGATGGGGACCGCGAGAGACCCAGTACTTC.

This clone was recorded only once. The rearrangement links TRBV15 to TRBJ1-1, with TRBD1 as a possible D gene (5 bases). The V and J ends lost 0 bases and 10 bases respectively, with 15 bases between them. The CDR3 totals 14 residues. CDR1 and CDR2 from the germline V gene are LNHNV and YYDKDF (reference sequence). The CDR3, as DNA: TGTGCCACCAGCAGAGACGTGGACATTACCACAGCTTTCTTT. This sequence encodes CATSRDVDITTAFF.

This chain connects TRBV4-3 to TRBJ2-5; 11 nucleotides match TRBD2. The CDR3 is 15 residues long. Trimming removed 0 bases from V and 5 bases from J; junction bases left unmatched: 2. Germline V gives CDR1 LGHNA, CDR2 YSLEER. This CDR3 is CASSQELAGVETQYF. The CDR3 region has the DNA TGCGCCAGCAGCCAAGAACTAGCGGGGGTGGAGACCCAGTACTTC.

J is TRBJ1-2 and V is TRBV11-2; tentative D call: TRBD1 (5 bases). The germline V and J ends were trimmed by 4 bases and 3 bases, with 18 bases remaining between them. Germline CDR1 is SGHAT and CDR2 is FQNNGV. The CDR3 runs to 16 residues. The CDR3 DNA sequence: TGTGCCAGCAGCTCGCTAGAGTCTCGGGGCGACTATGGCTACACCTTC. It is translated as CASSSLESRGDYGYTF.

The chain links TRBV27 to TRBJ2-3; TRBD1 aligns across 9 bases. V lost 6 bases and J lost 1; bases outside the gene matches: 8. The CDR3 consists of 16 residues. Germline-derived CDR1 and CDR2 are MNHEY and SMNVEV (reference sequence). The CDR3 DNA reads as TGTGCCAGCAGGACCTCACAGGGGGCAGGCACAGATACGCAGTATTTT. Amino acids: CASRTSQGAGTDTQYF.

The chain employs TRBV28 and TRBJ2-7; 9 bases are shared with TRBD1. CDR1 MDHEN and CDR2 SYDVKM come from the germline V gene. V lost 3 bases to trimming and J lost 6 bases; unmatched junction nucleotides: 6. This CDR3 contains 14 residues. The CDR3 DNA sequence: TGTGCCAGCAGTTTGTGGACAGGGGCAAGCGAGCAGTACTTC. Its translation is CASSLWTGASEQYF.

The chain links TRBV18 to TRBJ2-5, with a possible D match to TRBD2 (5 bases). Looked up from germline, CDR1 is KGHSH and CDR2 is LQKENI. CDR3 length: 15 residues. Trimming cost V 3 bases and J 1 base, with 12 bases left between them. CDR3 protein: CASSPSREPQETQYF. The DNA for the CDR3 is TGTGCCAGCTCACCGTCGAGGGAGCCCCAAGAGACCCAGTACTTC.

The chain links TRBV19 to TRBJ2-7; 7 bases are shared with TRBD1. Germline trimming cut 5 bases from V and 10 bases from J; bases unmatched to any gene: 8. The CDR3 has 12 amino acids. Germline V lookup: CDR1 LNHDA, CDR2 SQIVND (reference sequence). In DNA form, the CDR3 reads TGTGCCAGTAGTCCCTGGACAGGCTTTCAGTACTTC. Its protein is CASSPWTGFQYF.

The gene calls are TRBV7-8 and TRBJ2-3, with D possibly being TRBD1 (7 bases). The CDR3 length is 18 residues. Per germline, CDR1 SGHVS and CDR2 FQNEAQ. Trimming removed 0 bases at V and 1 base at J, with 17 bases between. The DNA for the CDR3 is TGTGCCAGCAGCTTAGCGGCCAGCCAGGGGGGTGGCACAGATACGCAGTATTTT. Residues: CASSLAASQGGGTDTQYF.

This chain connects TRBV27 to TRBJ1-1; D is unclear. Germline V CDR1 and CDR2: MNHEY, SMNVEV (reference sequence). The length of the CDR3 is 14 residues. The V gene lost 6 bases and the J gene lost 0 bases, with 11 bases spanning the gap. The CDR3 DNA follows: TGTGCCAGCAGGACAACGGTAATGAACACTGAAGCTTTCTTT. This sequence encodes CASRTTVMNTEAFF.

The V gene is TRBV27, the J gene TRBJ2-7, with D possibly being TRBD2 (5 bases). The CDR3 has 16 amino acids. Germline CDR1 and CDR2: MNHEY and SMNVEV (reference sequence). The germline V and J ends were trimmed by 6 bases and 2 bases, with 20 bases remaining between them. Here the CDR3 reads CASSGIRTRLPYEQYF. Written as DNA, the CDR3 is TGTGCCAGCAGCGGGATAAGGACGCGGTTGCCCTACGAGCAGTACTTC.

The CDR3 region is CASSPGEFNYGYTF. In DNA, the CDR3 is TGTGCCAGCAGCCCGGGGGAGTTTAACTATGGCTACACCTTC. V gene TRBV5-5 combines with J gene TRBJ1-2; weak D call: TRBD1 (5 bases). There are 14 residues in the CDR3. The germline gives CDR1 SGHKS, CDR2 YYEKEE (reference sequence). V was trimmed by 4 bases and J by 1 base, leaving 11 bases between them.

In DNA form, the CDR3 reads TGTGCCAGCAGCTTAGCTTCCGGGACGGATGGCTACACCTTC. Translated: CASSLASGTDGYTF. The genes are TRBV7-6 and TRBJ1-2; perhaps TRBD1 as D (5 bases). The CDR3 runs to 14 residues. Germline V gives CDR1 SGHVS, CDR2 FNYEAQ. Trimming took 0 bases from V and 6 from J, leaving 11 bases between them.

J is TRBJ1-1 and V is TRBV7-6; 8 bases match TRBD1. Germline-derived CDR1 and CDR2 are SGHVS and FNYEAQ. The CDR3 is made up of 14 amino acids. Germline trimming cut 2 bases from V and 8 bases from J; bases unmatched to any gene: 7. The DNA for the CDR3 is TGTGCCAGCAGCTTAAGAGACAGGGGTGAGGAAGCTTTCTTT. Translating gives CASSLRDRGEEAFF.

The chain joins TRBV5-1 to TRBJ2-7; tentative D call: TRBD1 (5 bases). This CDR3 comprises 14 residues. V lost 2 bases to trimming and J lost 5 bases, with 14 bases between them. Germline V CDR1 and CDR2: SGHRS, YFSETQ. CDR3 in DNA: TGCGCCAGCAGCTTTTCTGGACAAACCCACGAGCAGTACTTC. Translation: CASSFSGQTHEQYF.

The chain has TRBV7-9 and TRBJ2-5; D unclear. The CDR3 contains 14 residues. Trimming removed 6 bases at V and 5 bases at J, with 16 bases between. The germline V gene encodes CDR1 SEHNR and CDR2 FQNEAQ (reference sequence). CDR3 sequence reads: CASSPDTIRETQYF. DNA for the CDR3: TGTGCCAGCAGTCCTGACACCATCCGGGAGACCCAGTACTTC.

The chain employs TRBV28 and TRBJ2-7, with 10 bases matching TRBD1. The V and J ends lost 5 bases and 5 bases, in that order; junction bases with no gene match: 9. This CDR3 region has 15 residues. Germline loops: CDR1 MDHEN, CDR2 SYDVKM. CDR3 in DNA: TGTGCCAGCAGTACCCACTCGACAGGGGGCGACGAGCAGTACTTC. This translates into CASSTHSTGGDEQYF.

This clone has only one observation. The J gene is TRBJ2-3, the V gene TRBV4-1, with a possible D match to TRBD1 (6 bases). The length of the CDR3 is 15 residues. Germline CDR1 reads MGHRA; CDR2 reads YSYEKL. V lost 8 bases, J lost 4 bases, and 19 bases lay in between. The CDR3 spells CASLPDSSSPDTQYF. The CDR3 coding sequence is TGCGCCAGCCTCCCGGACAGCTCATCTCCAGATACGCAGTATTTT.

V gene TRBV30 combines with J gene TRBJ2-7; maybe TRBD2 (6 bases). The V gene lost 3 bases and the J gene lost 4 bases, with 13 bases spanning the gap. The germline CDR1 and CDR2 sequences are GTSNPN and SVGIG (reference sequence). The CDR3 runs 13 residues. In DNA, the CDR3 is TGTGCCTGGAGAGCGGGCCTCGTTTACGAGCAGTACTTC. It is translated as CAWRAGLVYEQYF. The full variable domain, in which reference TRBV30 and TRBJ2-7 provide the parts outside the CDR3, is SQTIHQWPATLVQPVGSPLSLECTVEGTSNPNLYWYRQAAGRGLQLLFYSVGIGQISSEVPQNLSASRPQDRQFILSSKKLLLSDSGFYLCAWRAGLVYEQYFGPGTRLTVT.